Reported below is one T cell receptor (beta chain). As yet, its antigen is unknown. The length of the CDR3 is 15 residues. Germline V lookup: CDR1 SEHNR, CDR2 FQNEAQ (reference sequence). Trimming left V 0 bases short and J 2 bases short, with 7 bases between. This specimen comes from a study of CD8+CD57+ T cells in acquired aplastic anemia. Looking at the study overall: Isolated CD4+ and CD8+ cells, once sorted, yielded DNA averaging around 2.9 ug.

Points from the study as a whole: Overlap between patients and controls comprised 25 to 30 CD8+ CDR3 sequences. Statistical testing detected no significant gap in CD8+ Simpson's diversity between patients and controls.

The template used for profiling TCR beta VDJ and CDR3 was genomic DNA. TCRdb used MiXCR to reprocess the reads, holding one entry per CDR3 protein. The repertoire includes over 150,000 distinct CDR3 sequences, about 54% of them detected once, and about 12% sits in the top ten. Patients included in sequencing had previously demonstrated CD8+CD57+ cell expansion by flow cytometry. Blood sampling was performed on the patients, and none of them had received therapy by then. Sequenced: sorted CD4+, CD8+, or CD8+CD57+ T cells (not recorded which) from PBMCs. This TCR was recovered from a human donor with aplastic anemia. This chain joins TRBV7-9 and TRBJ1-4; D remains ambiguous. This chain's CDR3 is CASSLAPFTNEKLFF. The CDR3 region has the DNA TGTGCCAGCAGCTTAGCACCCTTCACTAATGAAAAACTGTTTTTT.